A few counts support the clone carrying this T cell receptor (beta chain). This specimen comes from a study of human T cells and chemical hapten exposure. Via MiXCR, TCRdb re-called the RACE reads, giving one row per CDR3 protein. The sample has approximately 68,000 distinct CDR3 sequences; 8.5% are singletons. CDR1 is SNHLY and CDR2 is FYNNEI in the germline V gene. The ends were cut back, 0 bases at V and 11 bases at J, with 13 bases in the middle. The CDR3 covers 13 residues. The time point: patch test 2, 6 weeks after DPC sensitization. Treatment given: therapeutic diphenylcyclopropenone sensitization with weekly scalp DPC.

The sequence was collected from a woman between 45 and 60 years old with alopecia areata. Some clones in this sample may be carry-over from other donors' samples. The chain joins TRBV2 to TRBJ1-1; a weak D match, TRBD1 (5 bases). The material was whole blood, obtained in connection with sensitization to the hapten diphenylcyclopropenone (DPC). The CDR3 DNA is TGTGCCAGCAGTGAAGCGCTCGCCAGGGCGGCTTTCTTT. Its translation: CASSEALARAAFF.